This T cell receptor beta chain is from a study of CXCR3-negative and CXCR3-positive naive CD8 T cells. Libraries of TRB cDNA were made by 5' RACE and carried UMIs. TCRdb reprocessed the 5' RACE reads, with one entry per CDR3 protein and no DNA. The sample includes around 140,000 distinct CDR3 sequences. Study-wide results and caveats: CXCR3-positive naive cells carried more hydrophobic TRB CDR3s than CXCR3-negative naive cells did. Within a donor, both naive subsets shared TRBV-TRBJ usage, unlike memory cells.

From germline, CDR1 is SQVTM and CDR2 ANQGSEA. This CDR3 is 14 amino acids long. Notes on this clonotype: Its matching antigen is unknown.

This chain links TRBV29-1 with TRBJ2-5; TCRdb's assignment of TRBD1 cannot be checked, as there is no DNA. The TCR comes from a human donor in good health. Some clones in this sample may be carry-over from other donors' samples. The sample comprised naive CXCR3+ CD8+ T cells from blood. Sample subset: CD45RO-CCR7+CD27+CD95- naive CD8+ T cells expressing CXCR3 (TNR3+). The CDR3 reads CSVVGLGGFETQYF.